This paragraph reports one T cell receptor (beta chain). Its antigen is unidentified. Moderate-to-severe activity, CAS ≥3, NOSPECS ≥4 and a duration under 3 months were seen in donors with ophthalmopathy. PBMCs originated in about 10 ml of fresh peripheral blood. This CDR3 has 12 residues. V lost 7 bases, J lost 5 bases, and 12 bases lay in between. Germline-derived CDR1 and CDR2 are MNHNS and SASEGT. The sequenced template was RNA, covering the TCR beta CDR3 region. First-round RT-PCR employed HTBI primers, with a second-round multiplex PCR after it. One entry per CDR3 protein, called by TCRdb with MiXCR from the multiplex PCR reads. This table holds approximately 160,000 distinct CDR3 sequences, 35% to 50% found once. The sample comes from a study of Graves' ophthalmopathy and Graves' hyperthyroidism. General study findings and limits: The model's ophthalmopathy progression predictions had more than 55% sensitivity and about 72% specificity.

The source is a young man with Graves' ophthalmopathy. Sequenced input: peripheral blood. The rearrangement uses TRBV6-1 and TRBJ2-7, with D tentatively TRBD1 (5 bases). The CDR3 nucleotides are TGTGCCAGCAAAACAGGCTTCGACGAGCAGTACTTC. Translation gives CASKTGFDEQYF.